The rows below give T cell receptor beta chains drawn from one sample of a study of PD-L1 blockade in urothelial cancer. Here immunoSEQ multiplex PCR was the method, and the copy in TCRdb shows in-frame clones only, minus some. The sample includes 65,000 to 80,000 clones, 85% to 90% of them seen just once. The sample consisted of PBMCs, taken around atezolizumab (anti-PD-L1) treatment. The receptors originated from a man between 70 and 80 years old with urothelial cancer. Each CDR3 is given with its conserved first and last residue. A D gene is named only where the DNA matches it firmly. The size field is filled for only some rows; it gives once, few, many or a size class.

v_gene,len,d_gene,j_gene,abundance,CDR3aa,CDR3nt
TRBV12-5,14,TRBD1,TRBJ1-4,NA,CASGPDRVAEKLFF,TGTGCTAGTGGTCCAGACAGGGTTGCTGAAAAACTGTTTTTT
TRBV5-5,15,TRBD2,TRBJ2-1,NA,CASSRLAGVYNEQFF,TGTGCCAGCAGCAGGCTAGCGGGAGTATACAATGAGCAGTTCTTC
TRBV5-1,15,TRBD1,TRBJ2-2,NA,CASGLGQINTGELFF,TGCGCCAGCGGCCTGGGACAGATCAACACCGGGGAGCTGTTTTTT
TRBV2,14,NA,TRBJ1-2,NA,CASSAQRDFYGYTF,TGTGCCAGCAGTGCTCAAAGGGACTTCTATGGCTACACCTTC
TRBV7-9,19,NA,TRBJ2-5,few,CASSLGSIRRGRRWETQYF,TGTGCCAGCAGCCTGGGGTCCATTCGCAGGGGTAGGAGGTGGGAGACCCAGTACTTC
TRBV21-1,21,NA,TRBJ2-1,NA,CASSKVRTAGTSGRDYNEQFF,TGTGCCAGCAGCAAAGTGCGGACAGCCGGGACTAGCGGGAGGGATTACAATGAGCAGTTCTTC
TRBV11-2,15,NA,TRBJ2-3,NA,CASSFRARVLDTQYF,TGTGCCAGCAGCTTCAGGGCCAGGGTTTTAGATACGCAGTATTTT
TRBV9,12,NA,TRBJ1-2,NA,CASSLSNYGYTF,TGTGCCAGCAGCCTCAGTAACTATGGCTACACCTTC
TRBV15,13,NA,TRBJ2-5,few,CATSRDNSETQYF,TGTGCCACCAGCAGAGATAATTCGGAGACCCAGTACTTC
TRBV11-2,19,TRBD1,TRBJ2-4,NA,CASTNPGQGSGGAKNIQYF,TGTGCCAGCACCAATCCGGGACAGGGTAGTGGTGGAGCCAAAAACATTCAGTACTTC
TRBV27,13,NA,TRBJ2-6,NA,CASRASGANVLTF,TGTGCCAGCAGAGCATCTGGGGCCAACGTCCTGACTTTC
TRBV19,14,TRBD2,TRBJ2-5,NA,CASAITGGRETQYF,TGTGCCAGTGCCATAACGGGAGGTCGGGAGACCCAGTACTTC
TRBV12-5,14,NA,TRBJ1-1,NA,CASGADGGYTEAFF,TGTGCTAGTGGGGCCGACGGGGGGTACACTGAAGCTTTCTTT
TRBV9,14,NA,TRBJ1-1,few,CASSVEGVGTEAFF,TGTGCCAGCAGCGTAGAAGGGGTAGGCACTGAAGCTTTCTTT
TRBV11-2,14,NA,TRBJ2-7,NA,CASSFSGLPYEQYF,TGTGCCAGCAGCTTTAGCGGCCTCCCCTACGAGCAGTACTTC
TRBV10-2,17,TRBD1,TRBJ1-1,NA,CASSESTGWGLNTEAFF,TGCGCCAGCAGTGAGTCGACAGGGTGGGGGTTGAACACTGAAGCTTTCTTT
TRBV10-3,15,TRBD2,TRBJ2-2,NA,CAILQMGLAAGELFF,TGTGCCATTTTACAAATGGGACTAGCGGCCGGGGAGCTGTTTTTT
TRBV28,11,NA,TRBJ1-1,NA,CASSLYREAFF,TGTGCCAGCAGTTTATACAGGGAAGCTTTCTTT
TRBV5-5,12,TRBD2,TRBJ2-7,few,CASSRGEYEQYF,TGTGCCAGCAGCCGGGGGGAGTACGAGCAGTACTTC
TRBV11-2,15,TRBD2,TRBJ2-1,NA,CASSLEGGGYNEQFF,TGTGCCAGCAGCTTAGAGGGGGGGGGTTACAATGAGCAGTTCTTC
TRBV27,16,NA,TRBJ2-6,NA,CASSLRGVAGANVLTF,TGTGCCAGCAGTTTGCGGGGAGTCGCTGGGGCCAACGTCCTGACTTTC
TRBV5-1,15,TRBD2,TRBJ2-3,NA,CASYSGKTSTDTQYF,TGCGCCAGCTATAGCGGGAAGACTAGCACAGATACGCAGTATTTT
TRBV28,19,TRBD1,TRBJ1-5,NA,CASSLGGGQGLIGRQPQHF,TGTGCCAGCAGTTTAGGGGGGGGACAGGGGCTAATTGGGAGGCAGCCCCAGCATTTT
TRBV7-2,13,NA,TRBJ2-1,NA,CASSSAPRSPQFF,TGTGCCAGCAGCTCAGCCCCGAGAAGCCCCCAGTTCTTC
TRBV9,17,NA,TRBJ2-3,once,CASSPSGTRIVTDTQYF,TGTGCCAGCAGCCCCTCCGGGACTCGGATTGTCACAGATACGCAGTATTTT